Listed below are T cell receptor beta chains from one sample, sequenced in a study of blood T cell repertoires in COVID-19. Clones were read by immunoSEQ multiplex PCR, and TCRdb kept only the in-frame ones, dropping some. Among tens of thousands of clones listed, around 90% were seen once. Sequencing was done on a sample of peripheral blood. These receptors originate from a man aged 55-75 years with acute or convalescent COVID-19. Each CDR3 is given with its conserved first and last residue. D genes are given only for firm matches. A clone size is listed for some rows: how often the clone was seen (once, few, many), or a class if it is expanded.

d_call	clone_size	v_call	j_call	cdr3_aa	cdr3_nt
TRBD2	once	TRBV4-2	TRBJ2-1	CASSQDSIGRGVYNEQFF	TGTGCCAGCAGCCAAGATTCGATTGGGCGGGGGGTATATAATGAGCAGTTCTTC
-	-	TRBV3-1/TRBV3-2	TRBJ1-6	CASSQVASSYNSPLHF	TGTGCCAGCAGCCAGGTCGCGAGCTCCTATAATTCACCCCTCCACTTT
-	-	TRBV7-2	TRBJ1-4	CASSFQGSAKLFF	TGTGCCAGCAGCTTCCAGGGATCAGCAAAACTGTTTTTT
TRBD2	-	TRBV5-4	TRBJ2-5	CASSPRRGVAETQYF	TGTGCCAGCAGCCCCCGTCGGGGGGTGGCCGAGACCCAGTACTTC
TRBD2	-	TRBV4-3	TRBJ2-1	CASSQDPHFTSGGVNEQFF	TGCGCCAGCAGCCAAGACCCCCATTTCACTAGCGGGGGGGTCAATGAGCAGTTCTTC
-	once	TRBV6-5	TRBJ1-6	CASTPAGQGLRALHF	TGTGCCAGCACCCCCGCGGGCCAGGGACTTCGGGCCCTCCACTTT
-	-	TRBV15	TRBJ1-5	CATSRGRPGVYQPQHF	TGTGCCACCAGCAGAGGACGTCCGGGGGTGTATCAGCCCCAGCATTTT
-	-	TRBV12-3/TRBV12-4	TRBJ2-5	CASSFEEETQYF	TGTGCCAGCAGTTTCGAGGAAGAGACCCAGTACTTC
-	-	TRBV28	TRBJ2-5	CASSLSNQETQYF	TGTGCCAGCAGTTTATCCAACCAAGAGACCCAGTACTTC
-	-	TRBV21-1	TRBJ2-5	CASSCTDGEETQYF	TGTGCCAGCAGCTGTACCGACGGAGAAGAGACCCAGTACTTC
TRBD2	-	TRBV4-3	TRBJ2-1	CASSQGGEGYNEQFF	TGCGCCAGCAGCCAAGGAGGGGAGGGGTACAATGAGCAGTTCTTC
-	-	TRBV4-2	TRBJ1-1	CASSQVPPTRGAHTEAFF	TGTGCCAGCAGCCAAGTGCCCCCCACCCGGGGGGCACACACTGAAGCTTTCTTT
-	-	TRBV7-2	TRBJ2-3	CASRLVGTTDTQYF	TGTGCCAGCAGATTAGTGGGGACAACAGATACGCAGTATTTT
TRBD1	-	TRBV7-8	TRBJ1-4	CASSLAGQGEKLFF	TGTGCCAGCAGCTTAGCGGGACAGGGCGAAAAACTGTTTTTT
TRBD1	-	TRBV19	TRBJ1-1	CASSNPGTGNTEAFF	TGTGCCAGTAGTAACCCCGGGACAGGGAACACTGAAGCTTTCTTT
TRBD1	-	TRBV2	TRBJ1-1	CASRAKPGQGNTEAFF	TGTGCCAGCAGAGCTAAGCCGGGACAGGGAAACACTGAAGCTTTCTTT
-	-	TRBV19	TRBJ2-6	CASRSVQGPSGANVLTF	TGTGCCAGTAGGTCGGTACAGGGACCCTCTGGGGCCAACGTCCTGACTTTC
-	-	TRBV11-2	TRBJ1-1	CASSLQISMNTEAFF	TGTGCCAGCAGCTTACAAATTTCAATGAACACTGAAGCTTTCTTT
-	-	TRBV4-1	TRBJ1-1	CASSQPGAGSEAFF	TGCGCCAGCAGCCAACCAGGGGCGGGTTCTGAAGCTTTCTTT
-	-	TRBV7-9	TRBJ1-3	CASSPEDSSGNTIYF	TGTGCCAGCAGCCCAGAGGACAGCTCTGGAAACACCATATATTTT
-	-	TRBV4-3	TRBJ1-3	CASSQAWGRGAGNTIYF	TGCGCCAGCAGCCAAGCCTGGGGCAGGGGTGCTGGAAACACCATATATTTT
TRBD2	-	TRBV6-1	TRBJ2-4	CASSEWGRGYTGTSGGAGQYF	TGTGCCAGCAGTGAATGGGGCAGGGGATACACCGGGACTAGCGGGGGGGCCGGACAGTACTTC
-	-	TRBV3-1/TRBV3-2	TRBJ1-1	CASSQDGRTEAFF	TGTGCCAGCAGCCAAGATGGGAGGACTGAAGCTTTCTTT
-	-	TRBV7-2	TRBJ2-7	CASSSTHSYEQYF	TGTGCCAGCAGCTCTACCCACTCCTACGAGCAGTACTTC
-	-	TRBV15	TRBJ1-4	CATSRTNLRITKLFF	TGTGCCACCAGCAGAACTAACCTCCGAATTACAAAACTGTTTTTT
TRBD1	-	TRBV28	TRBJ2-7	CASSPGQGSYEQYF	TGTGCCAGCAGTCCCGGACAGGGGAGCTACGAGCAGTACTTC
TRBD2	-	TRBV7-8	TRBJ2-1	CASSLGLAGEVYNEQFF	TGTGCCAGCAGCTTAGGACTAGCGGGGGAGGTTTACAATGAGCAGTTCTTC
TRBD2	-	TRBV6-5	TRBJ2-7	CASRVGGGTSEQYF	TGTGCCAGCAGGGTCGGCGGGGGGACGTCCGAGCAGTACTTC
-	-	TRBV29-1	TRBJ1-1	CSAAADSTEAFF	TGCAGCGCCGCTGCCGACAGCACTGAAGCTTTCTTT
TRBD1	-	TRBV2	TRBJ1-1	CASSVSDRRGTEAFF	TGTGCCAGCAGTGTTTCGGACAGGCGGGGCACTGAAGCTTTCTTT
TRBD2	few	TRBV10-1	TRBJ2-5	CASSEGTSGGGYPQETQYF	TGCGCCAGCAGTGAGGGGACTAGCGGGGGGGGCTACCCTCAAGAGACCCAGTACTTC
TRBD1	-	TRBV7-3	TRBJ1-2	CASSLTTGDYGYTF	TGTGCCAGCAGCTTAACGACAGGGGATTATGGCTACACCTTC
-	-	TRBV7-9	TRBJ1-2	CASSLREGWGYTF	TGTGCCAGCAGCTTACGAGAGGGCTGGGGCTACACCTTC
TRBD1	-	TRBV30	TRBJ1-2	CAWRGDRGQYDTF	TGTGCCTGGAGGGGGGACAGGGGGCAATACGACACCTTC
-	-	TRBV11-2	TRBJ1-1	CASRTDNTEAFF	TGTGCCAGCCGAACAGACAACACTGAAGCTTTCTTT
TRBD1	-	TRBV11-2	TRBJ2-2	CASSPTGGGTGELFF	TGTGCCAGCAGCCCGACAGGGGGGGGCACCGGGGAGCTGTTTTTT
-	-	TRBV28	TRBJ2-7	CASSLQEGEQYF	TGTGCCAGCAGTCTACAGGAAGGCGAGCAGTACTTC
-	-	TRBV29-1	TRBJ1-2	CSEPRVGNYGYTF	TGCAGCGAACCGCGGGTAGGGAACTATGGCTACACCTTC
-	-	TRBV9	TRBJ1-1	CASSGTAQGSRPAFF	TGTGCCAGCAGCGGCACCGCACAGGGTTCTCGACCGGCTTTCTTT
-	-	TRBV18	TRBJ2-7	CASSPQRQEQYF	TGTGCCAGCTCACCCCAACGACAGGAGCAGTACTTC
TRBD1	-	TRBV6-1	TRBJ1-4	CASSADPPGQGGKLFF	TGTGCCAGCAGTGCAGATCCTCCGGGACAGGGCGGAAAACTGTTTTTT